This TCR beta chain was documented in a study of cytomegalovirus exposure and HLA in healthy donors. Assay: immunoSEQ multiplex PCR; the TCRdb copy retains only in-frame clones and omits some. The sample lists 55,000 to 70,000 clones; about 89% were seen once. Findings of the study overall: The study flagged some 170 TCR beta chains as cytomegalovirus-associated. The finding came from a later analysis; first-cohort TCR clusters tended to co-occur in the roughly 110 validation repertoires.

Of note for this clone: The target antigen is unknown.

Germline CDR1 and CDR2: ENHRY and SYGVKD. V was clipped by 5 bases and J by 5 bases; unmatched bases: 7. The CDR3 loop spans 16 amino acids. Sequences were obtained from PBMCs. V gene TRBV10-3 combines with J gene TRBJ2-5; TRBD2 agrees at 14 bases. This receptor was taken from a woman between 18 and 29 years old in good health and CMV-seronegative. DNA for the CDR3: TGTGCCATCAGTCGCGGACTAGCGGGAGGATGGGAGACCCAGTACTTC. The encoded protein is CAISRGLAGGWETQYF.